This TCR beta chain came from a study of vaccination and CD4 T cells after COVID-19. Germline CDR1 MNHEY, CDR2 SVGEGT. The CDR3 spans 17 residues. Cultured CD4+ T cells had their DNA profiled by the Oncomine TCR Beta short-read assay. TCRdb reanalysed the PCR reads using MiXCR and keeps one entry per CDR3 protein. The table lists thousands of distinct CDR3 sequences, 40% to 55% of them singletons. Treatment: roughly 10-day PBMC culture with coronavirus spike peptide pools or control peptides (ViraFEST assay). During the years 2011-2018, before the COVID-19 pandemic, the unexposed donor's CD4+ T cells were collected. ViraFEST stimulated the growth of antigen-specific T cells using peptide pools and subsequently profiled their TCRs by sequencing. Approximately 1.8 million PBMCs per well were cultured with approximately 9.8 IU/ml IL-2 and 10 ug/ml peptide pools. Note on this clonotype: The antigen remains unidentified. The junction differs from germline at one of its ends, possibly a read error.

J is TRBJ1-6 and V is TRBV6-2 or TRBV6-3; perhaps TRBD1 as D (6 bases). This sequence originates from a human donor in good health. Sequenced material: CD4+ T cells from blood, cultured in vitro. CDR3 nucleotides: TGTGCCACCCGGACGATCAGGGGCTTCTCCTATAATTCACCCCCCCACTTT. Protein: CATRTIRGFSYNSPPHF.